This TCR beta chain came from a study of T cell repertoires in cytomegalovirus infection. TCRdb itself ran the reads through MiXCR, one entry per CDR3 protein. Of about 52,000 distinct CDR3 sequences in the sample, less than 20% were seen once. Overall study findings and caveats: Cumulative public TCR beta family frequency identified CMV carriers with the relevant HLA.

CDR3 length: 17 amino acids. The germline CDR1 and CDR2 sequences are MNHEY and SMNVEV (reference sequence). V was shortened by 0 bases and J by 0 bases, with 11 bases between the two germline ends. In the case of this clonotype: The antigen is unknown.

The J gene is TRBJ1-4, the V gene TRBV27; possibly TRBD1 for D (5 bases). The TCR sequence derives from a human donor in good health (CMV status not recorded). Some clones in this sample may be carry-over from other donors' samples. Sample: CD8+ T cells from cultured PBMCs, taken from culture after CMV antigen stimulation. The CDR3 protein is CASSLSQGDSTNEKLFF. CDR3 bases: TGTGCCAGCAGTTTATCGCAGGGAGATTCAACTAATGAAAAACTGTTTTTT.